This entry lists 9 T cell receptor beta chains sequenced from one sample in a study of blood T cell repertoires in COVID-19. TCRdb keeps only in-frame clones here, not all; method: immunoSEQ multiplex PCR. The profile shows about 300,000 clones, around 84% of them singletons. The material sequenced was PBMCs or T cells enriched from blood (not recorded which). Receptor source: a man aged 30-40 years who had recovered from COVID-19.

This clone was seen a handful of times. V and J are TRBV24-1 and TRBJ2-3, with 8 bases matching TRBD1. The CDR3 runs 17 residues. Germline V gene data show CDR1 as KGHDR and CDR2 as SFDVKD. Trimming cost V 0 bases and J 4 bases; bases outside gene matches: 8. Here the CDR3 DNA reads TGTGCCACCAGTGATTTGCAGTTCGACAGGGGATCAGATACGCAGTATTTT. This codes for CATSDLQFDRGSDTQYF.

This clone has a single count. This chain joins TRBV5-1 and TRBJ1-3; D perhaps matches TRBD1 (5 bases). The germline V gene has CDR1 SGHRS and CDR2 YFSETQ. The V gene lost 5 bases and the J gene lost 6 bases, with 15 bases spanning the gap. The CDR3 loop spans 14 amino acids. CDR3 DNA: TGCGCCAGCAGTCCCGGGAGGGGAGTAAACACCATATATTTT. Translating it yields CASSPGRGVNTIYF.

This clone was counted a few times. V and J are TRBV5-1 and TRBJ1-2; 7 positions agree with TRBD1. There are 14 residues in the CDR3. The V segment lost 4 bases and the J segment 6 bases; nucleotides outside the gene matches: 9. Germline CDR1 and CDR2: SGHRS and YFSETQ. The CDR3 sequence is CASSQGQAWDGYTF. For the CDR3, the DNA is TGCGCCAGCAGCCAAGGACAGGCGTGGGATGGCTACACCTTC.

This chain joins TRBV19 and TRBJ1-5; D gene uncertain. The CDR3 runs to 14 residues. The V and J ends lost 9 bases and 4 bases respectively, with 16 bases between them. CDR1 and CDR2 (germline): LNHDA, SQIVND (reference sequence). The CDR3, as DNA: TGTGCCAGCCTCATGAGAGGCGCTAATCAGCCCCAGCATTTT. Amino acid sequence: CASLMRGANQPQHF.

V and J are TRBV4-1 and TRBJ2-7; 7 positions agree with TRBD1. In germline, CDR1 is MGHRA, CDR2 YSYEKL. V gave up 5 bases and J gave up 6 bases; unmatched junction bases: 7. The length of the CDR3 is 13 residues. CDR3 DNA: TGCGCCAGCAGCGATCGACAGGGAAGCGAGCAGTACTTC. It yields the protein CASSDRQGSEQYF.

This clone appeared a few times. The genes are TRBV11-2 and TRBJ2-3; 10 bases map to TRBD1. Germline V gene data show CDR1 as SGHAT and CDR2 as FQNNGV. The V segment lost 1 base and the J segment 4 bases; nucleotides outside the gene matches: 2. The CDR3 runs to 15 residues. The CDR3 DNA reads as TGTGCCAGCAGCTTAGGACAGGGGGCCTCAGATACGCAGTATTTT. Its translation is CASSLGQGASDTQYF. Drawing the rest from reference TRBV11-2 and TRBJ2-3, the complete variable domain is EAGVAQSPRYKIIEKRQSVAFWCNPISGHATLYWYQQILGQGPKLLIQFQNNGVVDDSQLPKDRFSAERLKGVDSTLKIQPAKLEDSAVYLCASSLGQGASDTQYFGPGTRLTVL.

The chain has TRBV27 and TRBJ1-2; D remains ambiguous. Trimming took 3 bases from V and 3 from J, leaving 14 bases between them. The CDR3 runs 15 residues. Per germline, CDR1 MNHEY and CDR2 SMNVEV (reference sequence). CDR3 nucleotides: TGTGCCAGCAGTTTTTTGTCGGGTATGGACTATGGCTACACCTTC. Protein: CASSFLSGMDYGYTF.

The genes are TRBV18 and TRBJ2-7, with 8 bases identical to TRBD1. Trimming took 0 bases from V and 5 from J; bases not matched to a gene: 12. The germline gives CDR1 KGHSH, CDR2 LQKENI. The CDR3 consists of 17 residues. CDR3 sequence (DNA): TGTGCCAGCTCACCACCTAAGCCGGGGACAGGAGTCAACGAGCAGTACTTC. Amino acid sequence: CASSPPKPGTGVNEQYF.

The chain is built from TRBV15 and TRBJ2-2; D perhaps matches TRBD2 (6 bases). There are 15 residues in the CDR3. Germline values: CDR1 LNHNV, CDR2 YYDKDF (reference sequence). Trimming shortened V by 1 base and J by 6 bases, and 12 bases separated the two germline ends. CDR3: CATSRGDSGAGELFF. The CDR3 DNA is TGTGCCACCAGCAGAGGGGACTCCGGGGCCGGGGAGCTGTTTTTT.